This note documents a single T cell receptor beta chain sequence. The antigen remains unidentified. This entry belongs to a study of Ad26.COV2.S vaccination and SARS-CoV-2 variants. Study results and limitations: Responses of T cells in total may have been underestimated by the TCR breadth and depth analyses. The study found higher spike-specific TCR breadth in vaccine than placebo recipients.

Sequencing used immunoSEQ multiplex PCR; TCRdb keeps in-frame clones, though not all of them. The data contain 300,000 to 500,000 clones, 88% of them singletons. Treatment: roughly 18 received Ad26.COV2.S at low or high dose, single or two shots; about 5 received placebo; per-sample allocation not given. It was on day 63 after the first vaccine or placebo injection that samples were taken. Sample: peripheral blood, taken in a trial of Ad26.COV2.S vaccine versus placebo. This sequence originates from a person between 18 and 65 years old who received the Ad26.COV2.S COVID-19 vaccine or a placebo.

The CDR3 DNA reads as TGTGCCAGCAGCTTAGAGGGAGCCTTCTCCTACGAGCAGTACTTC. It codes for CASSLEGAFSYEQYF. The chain uses TRBV11-2 and TRBJ2-7; tentative D call: TRBD2 (5 bases). CDR3 size: 15 residues. Germline V gives CDR1 SGHAT, CDR2 FQNNGV. V lost 0 bases, J lost 0 bases, and 9 bases lay in between.